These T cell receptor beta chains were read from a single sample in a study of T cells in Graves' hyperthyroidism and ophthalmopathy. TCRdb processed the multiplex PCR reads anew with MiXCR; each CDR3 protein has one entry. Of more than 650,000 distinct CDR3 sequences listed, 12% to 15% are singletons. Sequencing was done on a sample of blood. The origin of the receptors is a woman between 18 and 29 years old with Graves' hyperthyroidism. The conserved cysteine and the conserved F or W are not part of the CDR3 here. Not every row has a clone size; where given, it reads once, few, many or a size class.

SVEAPAGYGYEQY | TRBJ2-7 | TRBV29-1 | -
ASGSGSGTDTQY | TRBJ2-3 | TRBV7-2 | many
ASSLVTATGYGYT | TRBJ1-2 | TRBV7-9 | many
ASSTPWGGRSYEQY | TRBJ2-7 | TRBV19 | few
ASSRGVAFYEQY | TRBJ2-7 | TRBV7-2 | many
ATSRDLPDYSNQPQH | TRBJ1-5 | TRBV15 | many
ASRRPGTGAYEQY | TRBJ2-7 | TRBV5-1 | -
ASSEAARSNQPQH | TRBJ1-5 | TRBV6-1 | many
SARGQADQPQH | TRBJ1-5 | TRBV20-1 | few
ASSEIWNSGNTGELF | TRBJ2-2 | TRBV6-1 | many
ASQYRVYNEQF | TRBJ2-1 | TRBV2 | many
ASSLWGRTYTEAF | TRBJ1-1 | TRBV11-3 | many
ASSQRRETQY | TRBJ2-5 | TRBV3-1 | many
ASSLRHHKGIEQF | TRBJ2-1 | TRBV7-9 | -
ASGLRGTTIYEQY | TRBJ2-7 | TRBV27 | many
ASSYSTGPTREQY | TRBJ2-7 | TRBV6-2/TRBV6-3 | -
ASSMNGYNQPQH | TRBJ1-5 | TRBV19 | few
ASSPGQNVYGYT | TRBJ1-2 | TRBV6-1 | many
ASSLVAGAGELF | TRBJ2-2 | TRBV7-6 | few
ASSPYDTQY | TRBJ2-3 | TRBV12-3/TRBV12-4 | -
ATRADSNQPQH | TRBJ1-5 | TRBV15 | many
ASSQLGTSPLH | TRBJ1-6 | TRBV4-3 | few
ASSLPLGQRNLYEQY | TRBJ2-7 | TRBV18 | -
ASSPGAGSGTGELF | TRBJ2-2 | TRBV11-1 | many
ASSRPSRGRALDTQY | TRBJ2-3 | TRBV28 | many
SAREGGSRYNEQF | TRBJ2-1 | TRBV20-1 | few